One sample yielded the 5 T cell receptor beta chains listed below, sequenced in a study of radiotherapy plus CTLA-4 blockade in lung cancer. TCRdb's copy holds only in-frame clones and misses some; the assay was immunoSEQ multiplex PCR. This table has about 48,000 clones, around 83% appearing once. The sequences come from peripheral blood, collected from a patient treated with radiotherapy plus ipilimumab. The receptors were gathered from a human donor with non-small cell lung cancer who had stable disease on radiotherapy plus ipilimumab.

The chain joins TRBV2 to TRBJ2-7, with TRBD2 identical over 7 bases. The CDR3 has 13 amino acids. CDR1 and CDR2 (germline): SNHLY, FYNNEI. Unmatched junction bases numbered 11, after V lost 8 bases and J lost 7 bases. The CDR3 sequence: CASGRDAGGEQYF. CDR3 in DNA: TGTGCCAGCGGGCGGGACGCCGGGGGGGAGCAGTACTTC.

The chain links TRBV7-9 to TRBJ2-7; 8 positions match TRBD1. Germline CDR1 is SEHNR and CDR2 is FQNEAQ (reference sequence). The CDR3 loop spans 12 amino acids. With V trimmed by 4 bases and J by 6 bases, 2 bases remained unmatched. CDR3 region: CASSSRGREQYF. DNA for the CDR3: TGTGCCAGCAGCTCCAGGGGGCGCGAGCAGTACTTC.

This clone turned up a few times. The CDR3 coding sequence is TGTGCCAGCACCCCTCGACAGGGAAAAATTTACGAGCAGTACTTC. It encodes CASTPRQGKIYEQYF. The chain is built from TRBV28 and TRBJ2-7; 7 nucleotides line up with TRBD1. The CDR3 is 15 amino acids. CDR1 MDHEN and CDR2 SYDVKM come from the germline V gene. J was trimmed by 4 bases and V by 7 bases; bases with no gene match: 13.

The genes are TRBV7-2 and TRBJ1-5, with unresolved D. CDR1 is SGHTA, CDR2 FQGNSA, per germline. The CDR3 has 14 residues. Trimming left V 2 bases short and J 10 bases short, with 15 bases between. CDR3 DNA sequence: TGTGCCAGCAGCTTATCGTCAGAGGTTGGTCCCCAGCATTTT. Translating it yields CASSLSSEVGPQHF.

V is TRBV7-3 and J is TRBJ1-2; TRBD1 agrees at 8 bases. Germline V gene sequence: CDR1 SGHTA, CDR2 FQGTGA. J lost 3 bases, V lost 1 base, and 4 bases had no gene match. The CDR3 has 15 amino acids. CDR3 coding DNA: TGTGCCAGCAGCTTAAGTTCAGGGGGCGACTATGGCTACACCTTC. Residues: CASSLSSGGDYGYTF.